This TCR beta chain was captured by sequencing in a study of cytomegalovirus exposure and HLA in healthy donors. The wider study: There were under 140 million unique TCR beta sequences, drawn from about 200 million T cells, in an earlier analysis.

The CDR3 runs to 14 residues. Germline assignment: CDR1 KGHSH and CDR2 LQKENI. Trimming cost V 2 bases and J 7 bases, with 11 bases left between them. Use of 60 Vbeta and 13 Jbeta primers characterized the PCR. The assay was immunoSEQ multiplex PCR, and TCRdb's table has in-frame clones only and misses some. Its table lists about 100,000 clones. Sequencing input: PBMCs. The sequence came from a man aged 45-65 years in good health and CMV-seronegative. This sequence joins TRBV18 and TRBJ2-2; tentative D call: TRBD1 (5 bases). The CDR3: CASSPSQEIGELFF. The DNA of the CDR3 is TGTGCCAGCTCACCATCACAGGAGATCGGGGAGCTGTTTTTT.